This entry features one TCR beta chain sequence. Antigen specificity is unknown. A J-beta primer mix and a sample-barcoded 5' primer were used in a second PCR of roughly 6 to 11 cycles. TCRdb used MiXCR to reprocess the 5' RACE reads, holding one entry per CDR3 protein. The table has roughly 1,500,000 distinct CDR3 sequences, roughly 40% seen once. Healthy Caucasians from Russia aged about 6 to 100 served as donors. This entry belongs to a study of blood T cells in healthy people across ages. As for the study in general: The capture of about one barcoded beta molecule per two T cells was achieved by template switching. Regarding the study as a whole: Donor CMV status, an unknown factor, possibly confounded changes in expanded clonotypes. Total diversity from one million sequenced T cells was likely underestimated.

Germline V CDR1 and CDR2: ENHRY, SYGVKD. This CDR3 is built from 14 residues. Trimming took off 3 bases at V and 1 base at J, with 9 bases between the two ends. This clonotype was obtained from a woman between 18 and 30 years old in good health. Sequences were obtained from blood. The rearrangement uses TRBV10-3 and TRBJ1-2, with D uncertain. DNA for the CDR3: TGTGCCATCAGTGAAGGCCTCATTAACTATGGCTACACCTTC. Protein: CAISEGLINYGYTF.